Listed below are T cell receptor beta chains from one sample, sequenced in a study of PD-1 blockade in classical Hodgkin lymphoma. TCRdb keeps only in-frame clones here, not all; method: immunoSEQ multiplex PCR. The repertoire holds 35,000 to 50,000 clones, with approximately 70% as singletons. The sample was peripheral blood mononuclear cells (PBMCs), taken before the second cycle of nivolumab. The receptors come from a human donor with classical Hodgkin lymphoma. Each CDR3 is given with its conserved first and last residue. D genes are given only for firm matches. The listing skips clone size in some rows; elsewhere it reads once, few, many or a size class.

>TRBV30|.|TRBJ1-2|.
TGTGCCTGGACCTCAGGGAACTATGGCTACACCTTC
CAWTSGNYGYTF
>TRBV5-4|.|TRBJ2-3|TRBD1
TGTGCCAGCAGCCTTTGGGACAGGGGGCTAGAAGATACGCAGTATTTT
CASSLWDRGLEDTQYF
>TRBV7-9|few|TRBJ1-1|.
TGTGCCAGCAGCTTAAGACGGGAGAATAACACTGAAGCTTTCTTT
CASSLRRENNTEAFF
>TRBV30|once|TRBJ2-3|TRBD1
TGTGCCTCGCCGGGACAGGGGGCAGATACGCAGTATTTT
CASPGQGADTQYF
>TRBV2|.|TRBJ1-6|TRBD1
TGTGCCAGCAAACCCGGACAGGGAGGGTCACCCCTCCACTTT
CASKPGQGGSPLHF
>TRBV30|few|TRBJ2-1|.
TGTGCCTGGAGTCCGGGGGACAATGAGCAGTTCTTC
CAWSPGDNEQFF
>TRBV27|.|TRBJ1-2|TRBD1
TGTGCCAGCAGTTTATCGAGGCAGGGGGCGCTTGGCTATGGCTACACCTTC
CASSLSRQGALGYGYTF
>TRBV13|few|TRBJ1-2|TRBD1
TGTGCCAGCAGCCTCATACAGGGGGGCGGCTACACCTTC
CASSLIQGGGYTF
>TRBV4-2|.|TRBJ1-4|.
TGTGCCAGCAGCCAAGATCGAGGGGCAGGATGGGATGAAAAACTGTTTTTT
CASSQDRGAGWDEKLFF
>TRBV4-2|few|TRBJ2-7|.
TGTGCCAGCAGCCAAGGTGAAGGGAGTGTCTACGAGCAGTACTTC
CASSQGEGSVYEQYF
>TRBV6-5|.|TRBJ1-1|.
TGTGCCAGCAGTTACTCGGGGGTACTGAACACTGAAGCTTTCTTT
CASSYSGVLNTEAFF
>TRBV6-5|.|TRBJ1-1|TRBD1
TGTGCCAGCAGCGGGACAGGTCTTCTGAACACTGAAGCTTTCTTT
CASSGTGLLNTEAFF
>TRBV19|.|TRBJ1-2|TRBD1
TGTGCCAGTAGTATTCACAGGGGGCGTACGGATGGCTACACCTTC
CASSIHRGRTDGYTF
>TRBV6-6|large|TRBJ1-3|.
TGTGCCAGCAGCCGTCCGCGAAACACCATATATTTT
CASSRPRNTIYF
>TRBV5-1|.|TRBJ2-1|.
TGCGCCAGCAGCTACACAGGGAGCTCCTACAATGAGCAGTTCTTC
CASSYTGSSYNEQFF
>TRBV9|.|TRBJ1-1|TRBD1
TGTGCCAGCAGCGATAAACAAGGACAGGGGACCGAAGCTTTCTTT
CASSDKQGQGTEAFF
>TRBV30|.|TRBJ2-7|TRBD1
TGTGCCTGGGGACAGGGGGCTGACGAGCAGTACTTC
CAWGQGADEQYF
>TRBV7-7|once|TRBJ2-7|TRBD1
TGTGCTAGCAGCTTAGAAAGGGGGCGGGAGCAGTACTTC
CASSLERGREQYF
>TRBV27|.|TRBJ1-1|TRBD1
TGTGCCAGCAGTTTAGACAGGGGGAACACTGAAGCTTTCTTT
CASSLDRGNTEAFF
>TRBV7-9|.|TRBJ2-2|.
TGTGCCAGCAGCAGAGGAGGGTACGGGGAGCTGTTTTTT
CASSRGGYGELFF
>TRBV7-2|.|TRBJ1-3|.
TGTGCCAGCAGCTCCTACAGTACTAACGGAAACACCATATATTTT
CASSSYSTNGNTIYF
>TRBV28|few|TRBJ2-7|.
TGTGCCAGCAGTTTAAGTGCCCTGGGTGGGGAGCAGTACTTC
CASSLSALGGEQYF
>TRBV7-2|.|TRBJ1-1|TRBD1
TGTGCCAGCAGCCCGAGGTCCGGGACAGGGGGCTACACTGAAGCTTTCTTT
CASSPRSGTGGYTEAFF
>TRBV28|.|TRBJ2-3|.
TGTGCCAGCAACCGACAGCGCACAGATACGCAGTATTTT
CASNRQRTDTQYF